One T cell receptor (beta chain) is described in this entry. Its antigen remains unidentified. The CDR3 is 14 amino acids. CDR1 is ENHRY, CDR2 SYGVKD, per germline. V was trimmed by 3 bases and J by 3 bases, leaving 9 bases between them. The data stem from a study of Ad26.COV2.S vaccination and SARS-CoV-2 variants. As for the study in general: Donor was assigned to the Ad26.COV2.S arm of trial COV1001. Into the muscle, Ad26.COV2.S was dosed once or twice, 56 days apart. Study results and limitations: Participants in the vaccine arm had higher spike-specific TCR breadth; placebo recipients had lower. Non-spike TCR breadth showed similarity between vaccine and placebo recipients.

The treatment was: around 19 received Ad26.COV2.S at low or high dose, single or two shots; about 5 received placebo; per-sample allocation not given. At day 63 after the first vaccine or placebo injection, samples were drawn. Sequenced by immunoSEQ multiplex PCR; TCRdb stores in-frame clones only, minus some. Among around 270,000 clones listed, 87% were seen once. The TCR sequence derives from a person between 18 and 60 years old who received the Ad26.COV2.S COVID-19 vaccine or a placebo. The specimen comprised peripheral blood, sampled in a trial of Ad26.COV2.S vaccine versus placebo. This sequence joins TRBV10-3 and TRBJ1-3; D gene ambiguous. The CDR3 loop reads CAISDGGYGNTIYF. CDR3 nucleotide sequence: TGTGCCATCAGTGACGGAGGGTATGGAAACACCATATATTTT.